This T cell receptor beta chain was found in a study of blood T cell repertoires in COVID-19 (TCRdb year 2020). With respect to the entire study: Samples covering the acute and convalescent phases of COVID-19 were provided by collaborators in the United States, Italy and Spain. Subjects who had been exposed to COVID-19, were actively infected with it, or had recovered from it provided the deeply sampled blood TCRbeta repertoires that made up the dataset. Samples were obtained from the ongoing ImmuneRACE study (first 160 participants) and from about 1,300 subjects provided by 6 global collaborators. The prospective study material was composed of cDNA or gDNA derived from T cells, B-cell-depleted T cells, or PBMCs. Where available, HLA class I and class II types were obtained from metadata supplied by the sample provider rather than from assay-based typing. The repertoires were released in a freely available public database intended as a resource for research on the immune response to SARS-CoV-2. A de-identified subject ID, COVID-19 status, age in years and sex were almost always included in the sample metadata.

Results and caveats for the whole study, not just this receptor: The quantity of clinical and demographic metadata differed by source and by participant and was supplied without curation.

In its sample, this clone was seen a few times. Its antigen is still unknown. No base quality values were provided; no much bigger clone lies one nucleotide off. V is reduced by 7 bases and J by 7 bases, leaving a spacing of 17 bases between them. CDR1 and CDR2 were assigned from the germline V gene (reference sequence) as MNHEY and SMNVEV. The CDR3 numbers 15 residues from cysteine through phenylalanine. CDR3 DNA is the only sequence kept; it has 45 bases, read in frame from the first base. TCRbeta CDR3 regions were amplified from genomic DNA using the immunoSEQ Assay, a bias-controlled multiplex PCR. In the source study's methods: Nucleated cell counts per sample were estimated from amplification of reference gene primers within the assay. Sequence reads were collapsed and filtered to measure the absolute abundance of every unique TCRbeta CDR3 rearrangement. For each sample, productive Simpson clonality was calculated by taking the square root of Simpson's diversity index across productive rearrangements. Sourced from immuneACCESS, this table was stored by TCRdb with only in-frame sequences that have V and J called. A share of the clones is absent; for the studies checked, an unresolved V gene accounts for under half, and the remainder has no known explanation. V and J calls and clone size are as listed in that table; D and trimming were resolved from the DNA. This sample is represented by some 250,000 clones; roughly 79% of them were singletons. The ten largest clones capture around 7.2% of the sample.

One collaborating source in Seattle enrolled patients during active infection and followed them longitudinally through the course of disease. The collaborating institutions used their own protocols to collect whole blood in K2EDTA tubes. For TCRbeta analysis, collaborators shipped samples as frozen whole blood, isolated PBMCs, or DNA extracted from either of those sample types. The clonotype was recovered from an elderly woman with COVID-19, enrolled during active disease. The sequenced sample was peripheral blood. The rearrangement joined TRBV27 to TRBJ1-6, with no reliable assignment of the D segment. The nucleotides read TGTGCCAGCATCCAAGAGGCACACCGGAATTCACCCCTCCACTTT. The resulting protein is CASIQEAHRNSPLHF.